This entry is about one T cell receptor beta chain. Sequenced by immunoSEQ multiplex PCR; TCRdb stores in-frame clones only, minus some. The profile covers 78,000 or so clones, with about 90% appearing a single time and 3% to 4.5% taken by the ten largest. The data originate from a study of control samples from healthy donors and cancer patients. The CDR3 sequence is 15 residues long. V dropped 5 bases and J dropped 1; count of bases not matched to a gene: 3. Looked up from germline, CDR1 is MDHEN and CDR2 is SYDVKM. The specimen sequenced was blood. The TCR sequence derives from a woman in her 50s in good health. V and J are TRBV28 and TRBJ2-7; 12 positions agree with TRBD2. The CDR3 DNA reads as TGTGCCAGCAGTGTCACTAGCGGGAGGTCCTACGAGCAGTACTTC. This translates into CASSVTSGRSYEQYF.